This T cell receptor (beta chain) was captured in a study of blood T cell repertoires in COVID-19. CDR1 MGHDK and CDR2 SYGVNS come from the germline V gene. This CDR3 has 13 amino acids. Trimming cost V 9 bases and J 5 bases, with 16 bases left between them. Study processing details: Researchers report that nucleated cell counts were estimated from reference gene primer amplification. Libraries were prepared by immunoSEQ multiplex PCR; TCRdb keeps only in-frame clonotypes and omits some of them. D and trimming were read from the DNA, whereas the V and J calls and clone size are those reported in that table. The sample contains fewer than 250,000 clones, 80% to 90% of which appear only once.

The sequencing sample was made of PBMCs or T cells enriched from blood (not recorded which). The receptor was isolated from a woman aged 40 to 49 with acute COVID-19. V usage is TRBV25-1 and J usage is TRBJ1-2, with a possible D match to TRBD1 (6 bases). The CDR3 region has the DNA TGTGCCAGTTCAGGGGCCGGCTGGTATGGCTACACCTTC. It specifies CASSGAGWYGYTF.